Presented here are 12 T cell receptor beta chains from one specimen sequenced in a study of early T cells in non-severe SARS-CoV-2 infection. MiXCR was run by TCRdb on the 5' RACE reads, yielding one entry per CDR3 protein. The table lists about 110,000 distinct CDR3 sequences, 11% of them singletons. Sequenced material: whole blood. All receptors come from an adult who was a healthcare worker with PCR-confirmed SARS-CoV-2 infection or an uninfected control (not recorded which).

This clonotype was seen more than once but under ten times. This rearrangement joins TRBV7-8 to TRBJ2-5; D unclear. Deletions cut 5 bases from V and 1 base from J, with 5 bases between. CDR1 and CDR2 (germline): SGHVS, FQNEAQ. The CDR3 covers 12 residues. The CDR3 here is CASSAVQETQYF. CDR3 DNA sequence: TGTGCCAGCAGCGCAGTCCAAGAGACCCAGTACTTC.

The rearrangement uses TRBV9 and TRBJ2-5, with 9 bases fitting TRBD1. With 3 bases clipped from V and 0 bases from J, the junction kept 3 bases outside the gene matches. The CDR3 is made up of 15 amino acids. Per the germline V gene, CDR1 is SGDLS and CDR2 is YYNGEE. For the CDR3, the DNA is TGTGCCAGCAGCGCCGGGACAGGGAACCAAGAGACCCAGTACTTC. Protein sequence: CASSAGTGNQETQYF.

This clonotype was detected many times. V is TRBV7-9 and J is TRBJ1-1; D gene uncertain. Germline lookup yields CDR1 SEHNR and CDR2 FQNEAQ (reference sequence). The V gene lost 3 bases and the J gene lost 4 bases, with 6 bases spanning the gap. This CDR3 region has 12 residues. Here the CDR3 reads CASSFGLTEAFF. In nucleotides, the CDR3 is TGTGCCAGCAGCTTCGGTCTCACTGAAGCTTTCTTT.

The V call is TRBV3-1, the J call TRBJ2-1; TRBD2 is a possible D gene (5 bases). CDR1 LGHDT and CDR2 YNNKEL come from the germline V gene (reference sequence). V lost 2 bases and J 7 bases, leaving 9 bases between the germline ends. This CDR3 has 13 amino acids. DNA for the CDR3: TGTGCCAGCAGCCAACCAGCGGTGAATGAGCAGTTCTTC. It codes for CASSQPAVNEQFF.

There are a few counts of this clonotype. The V gene is TRBV7-9, the J gene TRBJ2-7; tentatively, D is TRBD2 (6 bases). V shed 0 bases and J shed 6 bases, with 9 bases lying between them. The V gene's germline CDR1 is SEHNR and CDR2 FQNEAQ (reference sequence). The CDR3 contains 13 residues. CDR3 bases: TGTGCCAGCAGCTTAGCGGGAGGTGGCGAGCAGTACTTC. It specifies CASSLAGGGEQYF.

This clonotype occurred many times. This sequence joins TRBV27 and TRBJ1-3; a weak D match, TRBD1 (5 bases). This CDR3 is built from 14 residues. V shed 4 bases and J shed 1 base, with 8 bases lying between them. Looked up from germline, CDR1 is MNHEY and CDR2 is SMNVEV (reference sequence). The CDR3 loop is CASSSQGSGNTIYF. The CDR3 bases are TGTGCCAGCAGTTCTCAGGGATCTGGAAACACCATATATTTT.

This clonotype came up a few times. The rearrangement links TRBV6-2 or TRBV6-3 to TRBJ2-2; D gene ambiguous. The CDR3 runs to 14 residues. Germline assignment: CDR1 MNHEY and CDR2 SVGEGT. V was clipped by 6 bases and J by 0 bases, with 8 bases between them. The CDR3 DNA sequence: TGTGCCAGCAGGTCTCCCCCGAACACCGGGGAGCTGTTTTTT. The encoded protein is CASRSPPNTGELFF.

This clonotype came up a few times. This chain links TRBV30 with TRBJ1-1; D is ambiguous. Trimming removed 6 bases at V and 3 bases at J, with 11 bases between. The germline CDR1 and CDR2 sequences are GTSNPN and SVGIG (reference sequence). The CDR3 has 12 amino acids. The DNA of the CDR3 is TGTGCCTGTACTCAAGATTACACTGAAGCTTTCTTT. Its protein is CACTQDYTEAFF.

The chain recombines TRBV30 with TRBJ2-1; D unresolved. The germline V and J ends were trimmed by 5 bases and 3 bases, with 8 bases remaining between them. Germline-derived CDR1 and CDR2 are GTSNPN and SVGIG (reference sequence). The CDR3 extends over 12 amino acids. The CDR3 DNA sequence: TGTGCCTGGCGGAACTACTACAATGAGCAGTTCTTC. Translation: CAWRNYYNEQFF.

This clonotype showed up just a few times. The genes are TRBV7-9 and TRBJ1-3; D not certain. In germline, CDR1 is SEHNR, CDR2 FQNEAQ (reference sequence). The V gene lost 1 base and the J gene lost 0 bases, with 10 bases spanning the gap. This CDR3 spans 16 amino acids. CDR3 protein: CASSLERWGSGNTIYF. Written as DNA, the CDR3 is TGTGCCAGCAGCTTAGAGCGTTGGGGCTCTGGAAACACCATATATTTT.

This clonotype was observed a few times. V is TRBV28 and J is TRBJ2-6; D remains unclear. The CDR3 runs to 14 residues. The germline CDR1 and CDR2 sequences are MDHEN and SYDVKM. V was pared by 8 bases and J by 0 bases, with 8 bases between. CDR3 sequence: CASSPYSGANVLTF. The CDR3 DNA sequence: TGTGCCAGCTCTCCTTACTCTGGGGCCAACGTCCTGACTTTC.

The sample holds many counts of this clonotype. This chain links TRBV10-3 with TRBJ2-2; D is unresolved. This CDR3 is 13 amino acids long. Trimming removed 11 bases from V and 1 base from J, with 11 bases in between. Germline V lookup: CDR1 ENHRY, CDR2 SYGVKD. The CDR3 region has the DNA TGTGCCTCCCACCAGGTGAACACCGGGGAGCTGTTTTTT. Its translation is CASHQVNTGELFF.